The sequence of this T cell receptor (beta chain) was determined in a study of T cell responses to AZD1222 COVID-19 vaccine (dated by TCRdb to about 2021). The study in broad terms: AZD1222 recipients with second doses at about 4 weeks or about 12 weeks were pooled, because spike-specific TCR depth and breadth did not differ between schedules. TCR sequencing covered over 230 trial participants: 200 to 220 given two doses of AZD1222 and 26 given two doses of MenACWY control vaccine. Trial participants were enrolled by age into subgroups of 18-55, 56-69 and 70-plus years, and around 150, 28 and 57 TCR-sequenced participants, respectively, were included in these subgroups.

The research as a whole found: The 56-69-year group was small, and its depth increase did not reach significance, likely because of low power. Most participants were white British and females outnumbered males, and the authors suggested that clonal diversity may have been underestimated. No day 14 peak-response samples were available, so repertoires were characterized only after the peak T cell response. Reportedly, almost half of the unique spike-specific TCRs recognized epitopes lying outside the regions that are mutated in the B.1.351 and B.1.1.7 variants. The vaccine-associated CD4 TCRs covered the entire spike protein, and the dominant responses fell in regions 160-218 and 743-854. Conclusions about previously exposed vaccinees are limited because only five to seven AZD1222 recipients were SARS-CoV-2 seropositive at baseline. After two AZD1222 doses, both the breadth and the depth of spike-specific TCRs were significantly higher than at day 0 and than in MenACWY recipients.

Details on this clone: There is no known antigen for this receptor. The record has no base qualities; no much larger clone is one base away.

The CDR3 regions of human TCRbeta chains were analyzed by immunosequencing. On the authors' methods: TCRs in the repertoires were compared against a reference library of SARS-CoV-2-specific TCRs that had been generated with the MIRA antigen-specificity platform. Breadth was defined as the fraction of unique TCRs that were SARS-CoV-2-associated, and depth was defined as the fraction of total T cells that were SARS-CoV-2-associated. Using the MIRA data, every spike-specific TCR was mapped to the spike region that the TCR reacted to and assigned to either a CD4 or a CD8 class. Log10-transformed breadth and depth values were compared by one-way ANOVA with Sidak's multiple comparisons tests. The table comes from immuneACCESS by way of TCRdb, which keeps in-frame sequences with V and J called. Part of the clones is missing from these tables; in studies checked, under half for an unresolved V gene and the rest for unknown reasons. V, J and clone size were drawn from that table, and D and trimming were deduced from the DNA. For this sample there are more than 110,000 clones; about 93% appear just once. 5% to 6.5% of the sample lies in the top ten.

The time point tag for this specimen amounts to: baseline before first vaccination. The vaccinee samples were drawn from two UK trials, COV001 and COV002, one of which was a single-blind randomized controlled phase 2/3 trial testing AZD1222 (ChAdOx1 nCoV-19) in healthy adults. For TCRbeta chain sequencing, PBMC samples from trial participants were taken at day 0 and at day 28 after the second dose. This TCR was sampled from an adult in good health. The sequences come from peripheral blood, collected on day 0 of AZD1222 vaccination.

In nucleotide form, the sequence is TGTGCCAGTAGTACAGGGATGGACACTGAAGCTTTCTTT. Its coded protein is CASSTGMDTEAFF. The rearrangement combines TRBV19 with TRBJ1-1; the D gene is perhaps TRBD1, on 5 matching bases. Per the germline V gene (reference sequence), LNHDA is the CDR1 and SQIVND is the CDR2. Counted from cysteine to phenylalanine, this CDR3 has 13 amino acids. This entry keeps only the CDR3 DNA: 39 bases, framed from base 1. V sheds 4 bases and J sheds 3 bases, leaving 9 bases between their ends. Here the CDR3 is joined to the reference TRBV19 and TRBJ1-1 genes, and the full variable domain is: DGGITQSPKYLFRKEGQNVTLSCEQNLNHDAMYWYRQDPGQGLRLIYYSQIVNDFQKGDIAEGYSVSREKKESFPLTVTSAQKNPTAFYLCASSTGMDTEAFFGQGTRLTVV.